This T cell receptor beta chain was sequenced during a study of T-cell memory formation after mild COVID-19. General study points: Later expanders leaned CD4+, whereas clones that contracted between day 15 and 85 were balanced CD4/CD8.

The CDR3 is 14 residues long. Trimming took 5 bases from V and 7 from J; bases not matched to a gene: 9. CDR1 is MNHEY, CDR2 SMNVEV, per germline (reference sequence). This clonotype has a handful of counts. Its antigen is unidentified. TCRdb fed the 5' RACE reads into MiXCR, producing one record per CDR3 protein. The sample consists of 500,000 to 600,000 distinct CDR3 sequences, roughly 17% of them appearing once. What was sequenced was PBMCs or a T cell subset sorted from them (not recorded which). This receptor was identified in an adult woman who had mild COVID-19 (a few samples of this study predate the infection). Cell type and time point are not known. The genes are TRBV27 and TRBJ2-7; 9 bases agree with TRBD1. The CDR3 protein is CASSVGQGMREQYF. In nucleotides, the CDR3 is TGTGCCAGCAGTGTGGGACAGGGTATGCGAGAGCAGTACTTC.